This TCR beta chain comes out of a study of vaccination and CD4 T cells after COVID-19. This clonotype was seen more than once but under ten times. What it recognizes is unknown. At the Johns Hopkins FTIC core, DNA taken from cultured CD4+ T cells was sequenced by way of the Oncomine TCR Beta short-read assay. TCRdb called the PCR reads again in MiXCR, with one record for every CDR3 protein. The sample has more than 20,000 distinct CDR3 sequences; around a third are singletons. Stated time point: late sampling 161 to 241 days after vaccination in a few convalescent patients. Sample treatment: approximately nine-day PBMC culture with coronavirus spike peptide pools or control peptides (ViraFEST assay). Fresh IL-2 medium replaced half the culture medium on days 3 and 7. The CDR3 sequence is 12 residues long. Germline CDR1 KGHDR, CDR2 SFDVKD. The V end lost 4 bases, the J end lost 8 bases, and 8 bases lay between the germline ends.

Specimen: CD4+ T cells from blood, cultured in vitro, collected about 7 months after SARS-CoV-2 vaccination. The source is a human donor who had recovered from COVID-19. This chain links TRBV24-1 with TRBJ2-1; tentative D call: TRBD2 (5 bases). The CDR3 DNA reads TGTGCCACCAGTGACCCGGGATATGAGCAGTTCTTC. It is translated as CATSDPGYEQFF.